This T cell receptor (beta chain) is drawn from a study of regulatory T cells in long-lasting Graves disease (dated by TCRdb to about 2021). General notes on the study: To count as having persistent Graves' disease, a patient had to have received antithyroid drug treatment for over 5 years with TSH receptor autoantibodies remaining persistently positive. A total of roughly 35 samples underwent TCR sequencing: around 13 from persistent and around 20 from newly diagnosed Graves' disease patients. Peripheral blood TCR sequencing and RNA sequencing compared persistent Graves' disease patients with newly diagnosed Graves' disease patients. The study took place in China and was registered as a clinical trial. In the clinical cohort, patients with persistent Graves' disease had used antithyroid drugs for an average of roughly ten years.

The library was prepared using multiplex PCR. TCRdb records Illumina HiSeq 4000 as the sequencer. To build TCR beta libraries, CDR3 regions were amplified by Arm-PCR using iRepertoire HTBI primers. Gel purification was performed on PCR products prior to sequencing. Regarding the original processing steps: A total of some 60 TRBV and some 15 TRBJ segments were identified across samples and were used for gene usage analysis of CDR3 amino acid clonotypes. COPE and FqMerger were used to merge the filtered high-quality paired reads into contigs. BLAST was used to align contigs to the IMGT TRBV, TRBD and TRBJ reference genes, and CDR3 was defined following IMGT. Clonotypes above 0.1% frequency were classified as highly expanded clones. Shannon entropy was used to measure repertoire diversity, and the Gini coefficient was used to measure V-J evenness. A clonotype was considered public if more than one individual shared it. TCRdb redid the processing of the public reads, applying fastp at Q25 and MiXCR, and retained in-frame beta chains. Each entry is one CDR3 protein sequence, shown with its most common DNA and genes. These V and J calls are TCRdb output, not the study's own analysis. Counted in this sample were over 650,000 distinct CDR3 sequences; 30% of them appeared once. The top ten clonotypes cover 42% of the sample.

The research as a whole found: The authors noted that the small sample size was a limitation that may lower accuracy. Because the primary lesion, thyroid tissue, could not be accessed, the study looked at peripheral blood alone. Lower TCR Shannon entropy and fewer highly expanded clones were observed in persistent Graves' disease patients than in newly diagnosed patients, which suggested clonal expansion. More public clonotypes were shared among persistent patients (roughly 2,900) than among newly diagnosed patients (roughly 1,000). Sequencing and analysis were limited to the TCR beta chain. TRBV28, TRBJ1-2 and TRBJ2-5 were preferentially used in persistent disease, while TRBV20-1 and TRBJ2-1 were favored in newly diagnosed disease.

Sample time point, as interpreted from the label and publication: persistent/refractory GD, antithyroid drugs over 5 years with positive TRAb. RNA was extracted from PBMCs in TRIzol for both TCR sequencing and RNA sequencing. Graves' disease was diagnosed according to American Thyroid Association guidelines. Patients for the study were recruited at an endocrinology department in Xi'an, China. From each patient, about 9.7 milliliters of peripheral blood was collected into an EDTA anticoagulant tube. Ficoll Paque Plus density gradient separation was used to isolate PBMCs, and no further T cell sorting was done. RNA quality was checked with an Agilent 2100 Bioanalyzer and agarose gel, and concentration with a NanoDrop 2000. As concerns this clonotype: The specificity of this receptor is unknown. No much larger clone exists at a distance of one base, and base qualities are not known.

After removal of 4 bases from V and 3 bases from J, the junction retains 9 bases not matched to a gene. The CDR3 has 15 amino acids, counting the end cysteine and phenylalanine. This entry keeps only the CDR3 DNA: 45 bases, framed from base 1. CDR1 and CDR2, per the germline V gene, are MGHRA and YSYEKL. Sequenced here: peripheral blood mononuclear cells (PBMCs), sampled when the disease was refractory, from a patient treated with antithyroid drugs. This sequence was found in a female donor with Graves disease. The chain employs TRBV4-1 and TRBJ2-7; 7 bases in between match TRBD2. The DNA is TGCGCCAGCAGCCGGGGGTCGGGGGGAGACTACGAGCAGTACTTC. Translated, it gives CASSRGSGGDYEQYF.